This record looks at one T cell receptor (beta chain) sequence and its context. These data are taken from a study of OX40 agonist ivuxolimab in advanced cancers. At baseline, cycle 4 day 1, and cycle 7 day 1, blood was sampled. The method was immunoSEQ multiplex PCR; TCRdb's version includes in-frame clones alone and lacks a portion of them. The repertoire includes 50,000 to 70,000 clones, 84% of them detected once, and around 0.65% sits in the top ten. This clonotype was sampled from an adult with an advanced solid tumor such as melanoma, head and neck, liver or kidney cancer. The sequencing here drew on CD4+ or CD8+ T cells sorted from blood, taken in a trial of the OX40 agonist ivuxolimab.

The CDR3: CASSRQGEVYEQYF. The DNA of the CDR3 is TGCGCCAGCAGCCGACAGGGTGAAGTCTACGAGCAGTACTTC. The chain employs TRBV5-1 and TRBJ2-7; 7 positions agree with TRBD1. The CDR3 consists of 14 residues. The germline V gene encodes CDR1 SGHRS and CDR2 YFSETQ. Trimming took 4 bases from V and 3 from J; bases not matched to a gene: 7. Together with reference TRBV5-1 and TRBJ2-7, the CDR3 gives the full variable domain: KAGVTQTPRYLIKTRGQQVTLSCSPISGHRSVSWYQQTPGQGLQFLFEYFSETQRNKGNFPGRFSGRQFSNSRSEMNVSTLELGDSALYLCASSRQGEVYEQYFGPGTRLTVT.